The sequence of this T cell receptor (beta chain) was determined in a study of OX40 agonist ivuxolimab in advanced cancers. Overall study context: Patients with hepatocellular carcinoma, melanoma, renal cell or head and neck cancer made up the dose-escalation patients. A history of anti-PD-1, anti-PD-L1 or anti-CTLA-4 therapy was acceptable, and approximately 41% had some.

V lost 3 bases and J 3 bases, leaving 16 bases between the germline ends. The CDR3 sequence is 16 residues long. Germline V gene sequence: CDR1 SGHAT, CDR2 FQNNGV. Concerning this clone itself: Its specificity is unknown.

Study-wide findings and caveats: Those patients achieving a partial response at 0.1-3.0 mg/kg showed among the lowest clonal expansion.

Only in-frame clones appear in the TCRdb table, and some are missing; sequencing was by immunoSEQ multiplex PCR. The repertoire holds about 30,000 clones, around nine tenths seen once, with approximately 4.8% in the top ten. This sequence was found in an adult with an advanced solid tumor such as melanoma, head and neck, liver or kidney cancer. The genes are TRBV11-2 and TRBJ2-3; tentatively, D is TRBD2 (6 bases). The sample was CD4+ or CD8+ T cells sorted from blood, taken in a trial of the OX40 agonist ivuxolimab. CDR3 sequence (DNA): TGTGCCAGCAGCTTCCTACTAGCTGCATCTACAGATACGCAGTATTTT. This translates into CASSFLLAASTDTQYF. The variable domain in full, completed from reference TRBV11-2 and TRBJ2-3, reads EAGVAQSPRYKIIEKRQSVAFWCNPISGHATLYWYQQILGQGPKLLIQFQNNGVVDDSQLPKDRFSAERLKGVDSTLKIQPAKLEDSAVYLCASSFLLAASTDTQYFGPGTRLTVL.